This T cell receptor beta chain was captured by sequencing in a study of T-cell memory formation after mild COVID-19. Whole-study results and caveats: A subset of responding clones appeared in pre-infection memory, suggesting cross-reactive memory joined. Among clones peaking at day 37 in the second wave, SARS-CoV-2 specificity remained unconfirmed.

The germline V and J ends were trimmed by 0 bases and 2 bases, with 22 bases remaining between them. There are 18 residues in the CDR3. Per the germline V gene, CDR1 is DFQATT and CDR2 is SNEGSKA (reference sequence). This clonotype has a handful of counts. Its antigen is unknown. One entry per CDR3 protein results from TCRdb running MiXCR on the 5' RACE reads. Of roughly 300,000 distinct CDR3 sequences in the sample, 8% to 10% are singletons; the top ten hold approximately 22%. The chain links TRBV20-1 to TRBJ2-5; no firm D call. Sequencing input: PBMCs or a T cell subset sorted from them (not recorded which). The clonotype comes from a man younger than 35 who had mild COVID-19 (a few samples of this study predate the infection). Cell type and time point are not known. The CDR3 here is CSARDVRWAGSNQETQYF. The CDR3 coding sequence is TGCAGTGCTAGAGATGTCCGGTGGGCAGGTTCCAATCAAGAGACCCAGTACTTC.